These T cell receptor beta chains were read from a single sample in a study of T-cell reconstitution after alpha-beta-depleted transplantation in children. TCRdb reanalysed the PCR reads using MiXCR and keeps one entry per CDR3 protein. The profile shows 600,000 to 700,000 distinct CDR3 sequences, roughly 13% of them singletons. Specimen: PBMCs, collected before TCRalphabeta/CD19-depleted stem cell transplant. All receptors derive from a girl under 10 years old with congenital amegakaryocytic thrombocytopenia, due to receive a stem cell transplant. The CDR3 runs from the conserved cysteine through the conserved F or W. Fields, in order: clone size, V gene, D gene, J gene, CDR3 protein, CDR3 DNA. A D gene is named only where the DNA matches it firmly. Size values are once, few and many counts, or a class for expanded clones, and some rows have none.

clone_size: many; v_call: TRBV5-1; d_call: .; j_call: TRBJ1-1; cdr3_aa: CASSLSWNTEAFF; cdr3_nt: TGCGCCAGCAGCTTGAGTTGGAACACTGAAGCTTTCTTT
clone_size: .; v_call: TRBV20-1; d_call: .; j_call: TRBJ2-5; cdr3_aa: CSARESGIQTQYF; cdr3_nt: TGCAGTGCTAGGGAAAGCGGCATCCAGACCCAGTACTTC
clone_size: few; v_call: TRBV18; d_call: .; j_call: TRBJ2-1; cdr3_aa: CASSPLGGGTDEQFF; cdr3_nt: TGTGCCAGCTCACCACTAGGGGGGGGGACCGATGAGCAGTTCTTC
clone_size: few; v_call: TRBV20-1; d_call: TRBD2; j_call: TRBJ2-3; cdr3_aa: CSKETSGGDTQYF; cdr3_nt: TGCAGTAAAGAGACTAGCGGTGGTGATACGCAGTATTTT
clone_size: few; v_call: TRBV20-1; d_call: .; j_call: TRBJ2-3; cdr3_aa: CSAPYLATQYF; cdr3_nt: TGCAGTGCCCCCTATCTAGCGACGCAGTATTTT
clone_size: many; v_call: TRBV5-1; d_call: .; j_call: TRBJ2-7; cdr3_aa: CASSKAREQYF; cdr3_nt: TGCGCCAGCAGCAAGGCCCGCGAGCAGTACTTC
clone_size: many; v_call: TRBV10-3; d_call: .; j_call: TRBJ2-1; cdr3_aa: CAIRGGQSYYNEQFF; cdr3_nt: TGTGCCATCAGGGGGGGACAGTCCTATTACAATGAGCAGTTCTTC
clone_size: few; v_call: TRBV5-1; d_call: .; j_call: TRBJ2-7; cdr3_aa: CASSETSNSYEQYF; cdr3_nt: TGCGCCAGCAGCGAGACTAGTAACTCCTACGAGCAGTACTTC
clone_size: few; v_call: TRBV5-1; d_call: TRBD2; j_call: TRBJ2-1; cdr3_aa: CASSLGLAGMNEQFF; cdr3_nt: TGCGCCAGCAGCCTCGGACTAGCGGGAATGAATGAGCAGTTCTTC
clone_size: few; v_call: TRBV20-1; d_call: .; j_call: TRBJ1-4; cdr3_aa: CSARTGLGEKLFF; cdr3_nt: TGCAGTGCTAGAACAGGGTTGGGAGAAAAACTGTTTTTT
clone_size: many; v_call: TRBV6-5; d_call: TRBD1; j_call: TRBJ1-1; cdr3_aa: CASSRTGSMAFF; cdr3_nt: TGTGCCAGCAGCCGGACAGGGTCGATGGCTTTCTTT
clone_size: .; v_call: TRBV6-2/TRBV6-3; d_call: TRBD2; j_call: TRBJ2-1; cdr3_aa: CATQGASGSNEQFF; cdr3_nt: TGTGCCACCCAGGGGGCTAGCGGGAGTAATGAGCAGTTCTTC
clone_size: many; v_call: TRBV20-1; d_call: .; j_call: TRBJ2-3; cdr3_aa: CSASSFLGTDTQYF; cdr3_nt: TGCAGTGCTAGTTCTTTCTTGGGGACAGATACGCAGTATTTT
clone_size: few; v_call: TRBV20-1; d_call: TRBD2; j_call: TRBJ2-1; cdr3_aa: CSARVLAGSHNEQFF; cdr3_nt: TGCAGTGCTAGGGTGCTAGCGGGATCCCACAATGAGCAGTTCTTC
clone_size: many; v_call: TRBV20-1; d_call: TRBD2; j_call: TRBJ2-1; cdr3_aa: CSARGLAKGHEQFF; cdr3_nt: TGCAGTGCTAGAGGACTAGCGAAGGGCCATGAGCAGTTCTTC
clone_size: many; v_call: TRBV20-1; d_call: .; j_call: TRBJ2-1; cdr3_aa: CRVPSPILGYEQFF; cdr3_nt: TGCAGGGTTCCATCTCCAATACTAGGATATGAGCAGTTCTTC
clone_size: few; v_call: TRBV12-3/TRBV12-4; d_call: .; j_call: TRBJ2-1; cdr3_aa: CASFLGDEQFF; cdr3_nt: TGTGCCAGCTTCCTTGGGGATGAGCAGTTCTTC
clone_size: few; v_call: TRBV6-1; d_call: TRBD1; j_call: TRBJ2-7; cdr3_aa: CASSERTGEPSEQYF; cdr3_nt: TGTGCCAGCAGTGAAAGGACAGGGGAGCCCTCCGAGCAGTACTTC
clone_size: .; v_call: TRBV15; d_call: .; j_call: TRBJ2-7; cdr3_aa: CATSQGGGYEQYF; cdr3_nt: TGTGCCACCTCCCAGGGAGGAGGCTACGAGCAGTACTTC
clone_size: few; v_call: TRBV29-1; d_call: .; j_call: TRBJ2-3; cdr3_aa: CSVEVRGTSRDTQYF; cdr3_nt: TGCAGCGTTGAAGTTCGGGGGACTTCGAGAGATACGCAGTATTTT
clone_size: many; v_call: TRBV12-3/TRBV12-4; d_call: TRBD1; j_call: TRBJ2-1; cdr3_aa: CASSQLGQGDNEQFF; cdr3_nt: TGTGCCAGCAGCCAATTGGGACAGGGGGACAATGAGCAGTTCTTC
clone_size: .; v_call: TRBV10-3; d_call: .; j_call: TRBJ2-7; cdr3_aa: CAISESEVLVQYF; cdr3_nt: TGTGCCATCAGTGAGTCGGAAGTATTAGTGCAGTACTTC
clone_size: .; v_call: TRBV2; d_call: .; j_call: TRBJ2-1; cdr3_aa: CASVRTVNNEQFF; cdr3_nt: TGTGCCAGCGTCAGGACTGTCAACAATGAGCAGTTCTTC
clone_size: many; v_call: TRBV20-1; d_call: TRBD1; j_call: TRBJ1-4; cdr3_aa: CSAEKTGGKEKLFF; cdr3_nt: TGCAGTGCCGAAAAAACAGGGGGCAAAGAAAAACTGTTTTTT
clone_size: many; v_call: TRBV10-2; d_call: .; j_call: TRBJ2-7; cdr3_aa: CASSDPFYGGSHEQYF; cdr3_nt: TGCGCCAGCAGTGACCCATTCTACGGGGGATCCCACGAGCAGTACTTC
clone_size: .; v_call: TRBV11-2; d_call: TRBD2; j_call: TRBJ2-7; cdr3_aa: CASSLAPTGGSYEQYF; cdr3_nt: TGTGCCAGCAGCTTAGCTCCAACGGGAGGCTCCTACGAGCAGTACTTC
clone_size: many; v_call: TRBV7-9; d_call: .; j_call: TRBJ2-7; cdr3_aa: CASSLAHYEQYF; cdr3_nt: TGTGCCAGCAGCTTAGCACACTACGAGCAGTACTTC
clone_size: many; v_call: TRBV28; d_call: TRBD2; j_call: TRBJ2-3; cdr3_aa: CASSLRGLAGAVTQYF; cdr3_nt: TGTGCCAGCAGTCTACGAGGACTAGCGGGAGCCGTTACGCAGTATTTT
clone_size: few; v_call: TRBV7-8; d_call: .; j_call: TRBJ2-6; cdr3_aa: CASSLFQSSGANVLTF; cdr3_nt: TGTGCCAGCAGCCTATTTCAGAGCTCTGGGGCCAACGTCCTGACTTTC
clone_size: many; v_call: TRBV20-1; d_call: TRBD2; j_call: TRBJ2-1; cdr3_aa: CSAREGLAGGGQFF; cdr3_nt: TGCAGTGCTAGAGAAGGGCTAGCGGGAGGAGGGCAGTTCTTC
clone_size: many; v_call: TRBV5-5; d_call: .; j_call: TRBJ2-3; cdr3_aa: CASSLILSGDTQYF; cdr3_nt: TGTGCCAGCAGCTTGATCTTGTCGGGCGATACGCAGTATTTT
clone_size: many; v_call: TRBV12-3/TRBV12-4; d_call: .; j_call: TRBJ1-1; cdr3_aa: CASSLGQGHPNTEAFF; cdr3_nt: TGTGCCAGCAGTTTAGGGCAGGGACACCCGAACACTGAAGCTTTCTTT
clone_size: .; v_call: TRBV28; d_call: .; j_call: TRBJ2-7; cdr3_aa: CASSLDISEQYF; cdr3_nt: TGTGCCAGCAGTTTAGATATTTCCGAGCAGTACTTC
clone_size: many; v_call: TRBV4-1; d_call: .; j_call: TRBJ1-1; cdr3_aa: CASSRVNGGDAFF; cdr3_nt: TGCGCCAGCAGTCGCGTTAATGGGGGAGACGCTTTCTTT
clone_size: few; v_call: TRBV7-9; d_call: .; j_call: TRBJ2-5; cdr3_aa: CASSVGDTWSYQETQYF; cdr3_nt: TGTGCCAGCAGCGTTGGGGACACTTGGTCGTACCAAGAGACCCAGTACTTC
clone_size: few; v_call: TRBV15; d_call: .; j_call: TRBJ2-3; cdr3_aa: CATSHSASTDTQYF; cdr3_nt: TGTGCCACCAGCCATAGCGCGAGCACAGATACGCAGTATTTT
clone_size: .; v_call: TRBV4-1; d_call: .; j_call: TRBJ1-2; cdr3_aa: CASSQAPSRRYGYTF; cdr3_nt: TGCGCCAGCAGCCAAGCTCCGTCCCGACGATATGGCTACACCTTC
clone_size: .; v_call: TRBV29-1; d_call: TRBD2; j_call: TRBJ2-5; cdr3_aa: CSVIGAGGVETQYF; cdr3_nt: TGCAGCGTTATTGGTGCGGGAGGGGTGGAGACCCAGTACTTC
clone_size: many; v_call: TRBV20-1; d_call: .; j_call: TRBJ2-1; cdr3_aa: CSATPGVSYNEQFF; cdr3_nt: TGCAGTGCTACCCCGGGAGTTTCCTACAATGAGCAGTTCTTC
clone_size: .; v_call: TRBV25-1; d_call: TRBD1; j_call: TRBJ2-1; cdr3_aa: CASHRDSSYNEQFF; cdr3_nt: TGTGCCAGCCACCGGGACAGCTCCTACAATGAGCAGTTCTTC
clone_size: many; v_call: TRBV11-2; d_call: TRBD2; j_call: TRBJ2-3; cdr3_aa: CASSSLAGVADTQYF; cdr3_nt: TGTGCCAGCAGCTCACTAGCGGGAGTGGCAGATACGCAGTATTTT
clone_size: few; v_call: TRBV6-2/TRBV6-3; d_call: .; j_call: TRBJ2-7; cdr3_aa: CASTINSGTPTEQYF; cdr3_nt: TGTGCCAGCACGATAAACTCCGGGACGCCGACCGAGCAGTACTTC
clone_size: .; v_call: TRBV5-1; d_call: .; j_call: TRBJ2-5; cdr3_aa: CASSHESQWEDIGETQYF; cdr3_nt: TGCGCCAGCAGCCATGAATCACAGTGGGAAGATATCGGGGAGACCCAGTACTTC
clone_size: .; v_call: TRBV5-1; d_call: TRBD1; j_call: TRBJ2-1; cdr3_aa: CASRQGAEDEQFF; cdr3_nt: TGCGCCAGCCGACAGGGTGCCGAGGATGAGCAGTTCTTC
clone_size: .; v_call: TRBV5-1; d_call: .; j_call: TRBJ2-5; cdr3_aa: CASSFSRGGQETQYF; cdr3_nt: TGCGCCAGCAGCTTCAGTAGGGGGGGTCAAGAGACCCAGTACTTC
clone_size: few; v_call: TRBV20-1; d_call: TRBD1; j_call: TRBJ1-1; cdr3_aa: CSASQGQGASTEAFF; cdr3_nt: TGCAGTGCTAGCCAAGGACAGGGGGCAAGCACTGAAGCTTTCTTT
clone_size: many; v_call: TRBV20-1; d_call: TRBD2; j_call: TRBJ2-1; cdr3_aa: CSASSPIAGGLDEQFF; cdr3_nt: TGCAGTGCTAGTTCGCCAATAGCGGGAGGGCTGGATGAGCAGTTCTTC
clone_size: many; v_call: TRBV4-1; d_call: .; j_call: TRBJ1-2; cdr3_aa: CASSQRAGYGYTF; cdr3_nt: TGCGCCAGCAGCCAACGGGCGGGCTATGGCTACACCTTC
clone_size: few; v_call: TRBV27; d_call: TRBD1; j_call: TRBJ2-7; cdr3_aa: CASSSNPQGASYEQYF; cdr3_nt: TGTGCCAGCAGCTCCAATCCCCAGGGGGCGTCCTACGAGCAGTACTTC
clone_size: many; v_call: TRBV20-1; d_call: .; j_call: TRBJ2-1; cdr3_aa: CSAPLAASYNEQFF; cdr3_nt: TGCAGTGCTCCACTGGCGGCCTCCTACAATGAGCAGTTCTTC
clone_size: .; v_call: TRBV20-1; d_call: TRBD2; j_call: TRBJ2-1; cdr3_aa: CSARVGRGSSYNEQFF; cdr3_nt: TGCAGTGCTAGAGTGGGGCGGGGGAGCTCCTACAATGAGCAGTTCTTC
clone_size: many; v_call: TRBV20-1; d_call: .; j_call: TRBJ2-7; cdr3_aa: CSARDLGAKGEQYF; cdr3_nt: TGCAGTGCTCGGGACCTAGGGGCAAAAGGCGAGCAGTACTTC